The rows below give T cell receptor beta chains drawn from one sample of a study of blood T cell repertoires in COVID-19. Here immunoSEQ multiplex PCR was the method, and the copy in TCRdb shows in-frame clones only, minus some. Of roughly 220,000 clones listed, 75% to 85% are singletons. Sequencing was performed on peripheral blood. These TCRs come from a woman older than 75 with COVID-19, enrolled during active disease. Both conserved end residues are part of each CDR3. A D gene is named only where the DNA matches it firmly. Rows give clone size only sometimes, using once, few, many, or a class for an expanded clone.

length | D | J | V | size | CDR3 | DNA
18 | TRBD1 | TRBJ1-6 | TRBV2 | - | CASSEVGSTGTGYSPLHF | TGTGCCAGCAGTGAAGTAGGATCGACCGGGACAGGTTACTCACCCCTCCACTTT
15 | - | TRBJ2-7 | TRBV7-2 | once | CASSLEWSPGNEQYF | TGTGCCAGCAGCTTAGAGTGGTCACCCGGGAACGAGCAGTACTTC
14 | TRBD1 | TRBJ1-2 | TRBV6-5 | - | CASRADRVPYGYTF | TGTGCCAGCAGGGCGGACAGGGTCCCCTATGGCTACACCTTC
13 | - | TRBJ1-2 | TRBV2 | - | CASREGPNYGYTF | TGTGCCAGCAGGGAGGGACCTAACTATGGCTACACCTTC
13 | TRBD1 | TRBJ1-2 | TRBV2 | - | CASSGQGIYGYTF | TGTGCCAGCAGTGGACAGGGTATCTATGGCTACACCTTC
14 | TRBD1 | TRBJ1-6 | TRBV27 | - | CASSYDRVNSPLHF | TGTGCCAGCAGCTATGACAGGGTCAATTCACCCCTCCACTTT
14 | TRBD2 | TRBJ2-4 | TRBV29-1 | - | CSVDPGGVKNIQYF | TGCAGCGTTGACCCCGGGGGGGTAAAAAACATTCAGTACTTC
15 | TRBD2 | TRBJ2-1 | TRBV24-1 | - | CATSDPAGGNNEQFF | TGTGCCACCAGTGATCCAGCGGGAGGCAACAATGAGCAGTTCTTC
13 | - | TRBJ1-2 | TRBV18 | - | CASSPSGVDGYTF | TGTGCCAGCTCACCATCAGGCGTTGATGGCTACACCTTC
12 | - | TRBJ1-6 | TRBV28 | once | CASSLYNSPLHF | TGTGCCAGCAGCCTCTATAATTCACCCCTCCACTTT
13 | - | TRBJ1-3 | TRBV7-8 | few | CASSLSRGNTIYF | TGTGCCAGCAGCTTAAGTAGAGGAAACACCATATATTTT
14 | - | TRBJ2-3 | TRBV6-1 | - | CASSAGLGTDTQYF | TGTGCCAGCAGCGCCGGACTCGGGACAGATACGCAGTATTTT
13 | - | TRBJ1-1 | TRBV7-8 | - | CASSFDRGAEAFF | TGTGCCAGCAGCTTCGACCGGGGGGCGGAAGCTTTCTTT
14 | - | TRBJ1-6 | TRBV7-3 | - | CASSLQGRGSPLHF | TGTGCCAGCAGCTTACAGGGGAGAGGATCACCCCTCCACTTT
19 | - | TRBJ2-3 | TRBV7-2 | - | CASSLRFSGIATSTDTQYF | TGTGCCAGCAGCTTAAGGTTTTCGGGCATAGCGACTAGCACAGATACGCAGTATTTT
13 | TRBD1 | TRBJ1-2 | TRBV12-3/TRBV12-4 | - | CASTLGTGYGYTF | TGTGCCAGCACCCTAGGGACAGGGTATGGCTACACCTTC
15 | TRBD2 | TRBJ2-1 | TRBV30 | - | CAAPAPGGIANEQFF | TGTGCCGCCCCTGCCCCGGGAGGGATTGCCAATGAGCAGTTCTTC
15 | - | TRBJ1-1 | TRBV7-2 | - | CASSLSPRVSTEAFF | TGTGCCAGCAGCTTGAGTCCTCGGGTGAGCACTGAAGCTTTCTTT
14 | TRBD1 | TRBJ2-7 | TRBV30 | - | CAWSRAGGSYEQYF | TGTGCCTGGAGTAGGGCAGGGGGCTCCTACGAGCAGTACTTC
15 | TRBD1 | TRBJ1-2 | TRBV15 | - | CATSGQGARYYGYTF | TGTGCCACCAGCGGGCAGGGGGCGAGATACTATGGCTACACCTTC
13 | - | TRBJ2-3 | TRBV18 | - | CASSPFLEDTQYF | TGTGCCAGCTCACCATTCTTGGAGGATACGCAGTATTTT
11 | - | TRBJ2-1 | TRBV30 | - | CAWSSGYRRLF | TGTGCCTGGAGCTCAGGGTATCGGCGGCTCTTC
14 | - | TRBJ1-2 | TRBV3-1/TRBV3-2 | - | CASSHGRANYGYTF | TGTGCCAGCAGCCACGGCAGGGCAAACTATGGCTACACCTTC
15 | - | TRBJ2-7 | TRBV18 | - | CASSIFTGLQGEQYF | TGTGCCAGCTCAATTTTTACGGGACTACAGGGCGAGCAGTACTTC
13 | - | TRBJ2-5 | TRBV7-2 | - | CASSYYLQETQYF | TGTGCCAGCAGCTACTACCTCCAAGAGACCCAGTACTTC
16 | - | TRBJ2-7 | TRBV18 | - | CASSPRPPEGRHEQYF | TGTGCCAGCTCACCACGTCCTCCGGAGGGCCGTCACGAGCAGTACTTC
14 | - | TRBJ1-4 | TRBV18 | few | CASSPGTLNEKLFF | TGTGCCAGCTCACCAGGCACCTTAAATGAAAAACTGTTTTTT
16 | - | TRBJ2-7 | TRBV5-1 | once | CASSLVGGSRSYEQYF | TGCGCCAGCAGCTTGGTCGGTGGGTCTAGGTCCTACGAGCAGTACTTC
14 | - | TRBJ2-2 | TRBV6-4 | - | CASSLLAKTGELFF | TGTGCCAGCAGTTTACTAGCAAAGACCGGGGAGCTGTTTTTT
13 | TRBD1 | TRBJ1-2 | TRBV6-5 | - | CASRLQGFYGYTF | TGTGCCAGCAGATTACAGGGGTTCTATGGCTACACCTTC
16 | - | TRBJ1-1 | TRBV11-2 | - | CASSFGTQRGNTEAFF | TGTGCCAGCAGCTTCGGGACGCAGCGGGGGAACACTGAAGCTTTCTTT
15 | TRBD1 | TRBJ1-5 | TRBV27 | medium-sized | CASSLGQGAYQPQHF | TGTGCCAGCAGTCTCGGACAGGGGGCGTATCAGCCCCAGCATTTT
14 | - | TRBJ1-1 | TRBV6-4 | - | CASSVSGGNTEAFF | TGTGCCAGCAGTGTATCAGGTGGGAACACTGAAGCTTTCTTT
14 | TRBD1 | TRBJ1-2 | TRBV28 | - | CAILRSGGALGYTF | TGTGCCATCCTACGATCAGGGGGCGCCCTTGGCTACACCTTC
14 | - | TRBJ1-5 | TRBV28 | few | CASSPMKRGQPQHF | TGTGCCAGCAGTCCGATGAAAAGGGGCCAGCCCCAGCATTTT
14 | - | TRBJ1-2 | TRBV3-1/TRBV3-2 | once | CASSQVGGDYGYTF | TGTGCCAGCAGCCAAGTAGGGGGAGACTATGGCTACACCTTC
13 | - | TRBJ2-2 | TRBV7-2 | - | CASSFMNTGELFF | TGTGCCAGCAGCTTTATGAACACCGGGGAGCTGTTTTTT
14 | - | TRBJ2-1 | TRBV11-3 | - | CASSPRRAYNEQFF | TGTGCCAGCAGTCCACGGCGGGCCTACAATGAGCAGTTCTTC
15 | TRBD1 | TRBJ2-1 | TRBV9 | - | CASSNPGTGVNEQFF | TGTGCCAGCAGCAATCCCGGGACAGGGGTAAATGAGCAGTTCTTC
14 | - | TRBJ2-7 | TRBV7-9 | - | CASSLARGTYEQYF | TGTGCCAGCAGCTTAGCGCGAGGTACCTACGAGCAGTACTTC
14 | TRBD1 | TRBJ1-1 | TRBV6-6 | - | CASSSRTGNTEAFF | TGTGCCAGCAGCTCCCGGACAGGGAACACTGAAGCTTTCTTT
13 | - | TRBJ2-5 | TRBV11-2 | - | CASSLGQEETQYF | TGTGCCAGCAGCTTAGGACAGGAAGAGACCCAGTACTTC
15 | TRBD2 | TRBJ2-3 | TRBV5-4 | - | CASSPGGRNTDTQYF | TGTGCCAGCAGCCCCGGGGGGAGAAACACAGATACGCAGTATTTT
15 | - | TRBJ2-1 | TRBV27 | - | CASSDDKSSYNEQFF | TGTGCCAGCAGTGATGACAAGAGCTCCTACAATGAGCAGTTCTTC